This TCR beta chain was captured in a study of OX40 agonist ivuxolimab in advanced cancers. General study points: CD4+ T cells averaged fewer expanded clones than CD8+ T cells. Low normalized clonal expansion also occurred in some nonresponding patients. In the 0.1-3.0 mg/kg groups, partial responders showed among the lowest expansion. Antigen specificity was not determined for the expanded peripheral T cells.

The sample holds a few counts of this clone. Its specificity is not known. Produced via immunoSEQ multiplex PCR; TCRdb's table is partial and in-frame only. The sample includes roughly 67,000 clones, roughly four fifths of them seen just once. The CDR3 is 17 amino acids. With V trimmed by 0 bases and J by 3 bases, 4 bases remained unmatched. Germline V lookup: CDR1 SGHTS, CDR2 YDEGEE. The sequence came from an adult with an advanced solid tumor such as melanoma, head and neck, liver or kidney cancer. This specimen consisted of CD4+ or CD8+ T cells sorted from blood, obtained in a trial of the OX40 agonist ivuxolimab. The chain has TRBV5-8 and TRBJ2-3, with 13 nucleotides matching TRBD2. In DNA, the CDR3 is TGTGCCAGCAGCTTGGGAGGACTAGCGGGAGTGACAGATACGCAGTATTTT. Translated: CASSLGGLAGVTDTQYF.